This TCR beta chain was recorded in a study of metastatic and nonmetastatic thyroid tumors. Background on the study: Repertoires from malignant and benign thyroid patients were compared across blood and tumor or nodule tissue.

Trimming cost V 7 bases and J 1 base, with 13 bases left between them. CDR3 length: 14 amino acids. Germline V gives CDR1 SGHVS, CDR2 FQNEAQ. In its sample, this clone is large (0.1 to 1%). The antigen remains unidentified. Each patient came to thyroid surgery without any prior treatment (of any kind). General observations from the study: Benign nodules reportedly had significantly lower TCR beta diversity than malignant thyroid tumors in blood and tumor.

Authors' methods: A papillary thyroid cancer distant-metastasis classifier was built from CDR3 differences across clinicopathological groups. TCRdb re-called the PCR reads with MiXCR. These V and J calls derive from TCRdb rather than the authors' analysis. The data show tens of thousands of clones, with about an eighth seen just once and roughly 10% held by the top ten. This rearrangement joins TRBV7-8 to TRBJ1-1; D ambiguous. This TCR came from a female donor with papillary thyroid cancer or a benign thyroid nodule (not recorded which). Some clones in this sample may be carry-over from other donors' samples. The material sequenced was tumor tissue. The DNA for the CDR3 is TGTGCCAGCACCCTCGAGCGGGGGAACACTGAAGCTTTCTTT. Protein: CASTLERGNTEAFF. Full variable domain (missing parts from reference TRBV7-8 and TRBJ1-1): GAGVSQSPRYKVAKRGQDVALRCDPISGHVSLFWYQQALGQGPEFLTYFQNEAQLDKSGLPSDRFFAERPEGSVSTLKIQRTQQEDSAVYLCASTLERGNTEAFFGQGTRLTVV.